A selection of T cell receptor beta chains follows, all from one sample in a study of OX40 agonist ivuxolimab in advanced cancers. Repertoires were generated with immunoSEQ multiplex PCR, while TCRdb's copy carries only in-frame clones and drops some. The table lists 65,000 to 90,000 clones, roughly 90% of them singletons. The sequencing here drew on CD4+ or CD8+ T cells sorted from blood, taken in a trial of the OX40 agonist ivuxolimab. Every receptor here comes from an adult with an advanced solid tumor such as melanoma, head and neck, liver or kidney cancer. Each CDR3 is given with its conserved first and last residue. D genes are given only for firm matches.

v_gene	d_gene	j_gene	CDR3aa	CDR3nt
TRBV2	.	TRBJ1-1	CASSGGLLGYTEAFF	TGTGCCAGCAGCGGAGGTCTATTGGGGTACACTGAAGCTTTCTTT
TRBV12-5	.	TRBJ2-7	CASGWETGRGEYF	TGTGCTAGTGGTTGGGAGACAGGGAGGGGAGAGTACTTC
TRBV4-1	TRBD1	TRBJ1-2	CASSQDLGTGYGYTF	TGCGCCAGCAGCCAAGATCTTGGGACAGGGTATGGCTACACCTTC
TRBV27	.	TRBJ2-1	CASTPPGIWNEQFF	TGTGCCAGCACCCCCCCGGGGATATGGAATGAGCAGTTCTTC
TRBV5-1	.	TRBJ2-7	CASSLGWGFLGEQYF	TGCGCCAGCAGCCTCGGCTGGGGCTTTCTGGGCGAGCAGTACTTC
TRBV5-4	TRBD2	TRBJ2-7	CASSLLPSGGPEQYF	TGTGCCAGCAGCTTGCTTCCTAGCGGGGGGCCCGAGCAGTACTTC
TRBV7-6	TRBD2	TRBJ2-7	CACQPGLAGGLSSYEQYF	TGTGCCTGCCAACCGGGACTAGCGGGGGGTCTTAGCTCCTACGAGCAGTACTTC
TRBV5-1	.	TRBJ2-1	CASTGDLTYNEQFF	TGCGCCAGCACCGGGGATCTTACCTACAATGAGCAGTTCTTC
TRBV6-6	.	TRBJ1-4	CASSSPRRWEKLFF	TGTGCCAGCAGTTCCCCTCGGCGGTGGGAAAAACTGTTTTTT
TRBV15	.	TRBJ2-7	CATSETLDEQYF	TGTGCCACCAGTGAGACTTTGGACGAGCAGTACTTC
TRBV6-5	TRBD2	TRBJ2-7	CASSTGAGNSYEQYF	TGTGCCAGCAGTACCGGAGCGGGGAACTCCTACGAGCAGTACTTC
TRBV10-1	.	TRBJ2-3	CASPKGGSVVDTQYF	TGCGCCAGCCCGAAGGGGGGTTCCGTGGTGGATACGCAGTATTTT
TRBV6-5	.	TRBJ1-3	CASSYSSGNTIYF	TGTGCCAGCAGTTACAGCTCTGGAAACACCATATATTTT